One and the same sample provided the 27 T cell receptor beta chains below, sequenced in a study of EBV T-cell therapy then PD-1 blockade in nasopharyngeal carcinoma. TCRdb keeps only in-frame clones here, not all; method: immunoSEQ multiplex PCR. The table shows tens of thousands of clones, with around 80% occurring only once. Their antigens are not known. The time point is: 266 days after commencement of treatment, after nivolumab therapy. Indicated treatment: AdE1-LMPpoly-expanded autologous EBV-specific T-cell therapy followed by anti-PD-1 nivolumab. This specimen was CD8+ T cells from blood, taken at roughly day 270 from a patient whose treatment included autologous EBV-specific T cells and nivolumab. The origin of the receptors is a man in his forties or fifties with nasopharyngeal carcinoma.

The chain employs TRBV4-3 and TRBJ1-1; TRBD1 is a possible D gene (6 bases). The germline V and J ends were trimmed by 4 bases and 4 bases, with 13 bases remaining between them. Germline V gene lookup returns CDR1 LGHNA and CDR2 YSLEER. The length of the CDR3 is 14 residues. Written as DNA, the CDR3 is TGCGCCAGCAGCCCGCTCCTGGACAGCACTGAAGCTTTCTTT. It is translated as CASSPLLDSTEAFF.

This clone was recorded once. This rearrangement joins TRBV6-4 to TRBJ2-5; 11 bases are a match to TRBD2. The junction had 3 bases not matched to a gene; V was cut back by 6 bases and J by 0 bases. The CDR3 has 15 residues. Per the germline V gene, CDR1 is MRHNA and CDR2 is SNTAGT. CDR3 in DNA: TGTGCCAGCAGCGAGGGACTAGCGGACCAAGAGACCCAGTACTTC. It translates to CASSEGLADQETQYF.

The CDR3: CASSPRQGKTGELFF. The CDR3, as DNA: TGCGCCAGCAGCCCTAGACAGGGGAAGACCGGGGAGCTGTTTTTT. V gene TRBV5-1 combines with J gene TRBJ2-2, with 8 bases identical to TRBD1. Losses at the gene ends were 4 bases for V and 5 bases for J; bases not matched to a gene: 7. Germline lookup yields CDR1 SGHRS and CDR2 YFSETQ. The CDR3 length is 15 residues. Full variable domain (outside the CDR3, taken from reference TRBV5-1 and TRBJ2-2): KAGVTQTPRYLIKTRGQQVTLSCSPISGHRSVSWYQQTPGQGLQFLFEYFSETQRNKGNFPGRFSGRQFSNSRSEMNVSTLELGDSALYLCASSPRQGKTGELFFGEGSRLTVL.

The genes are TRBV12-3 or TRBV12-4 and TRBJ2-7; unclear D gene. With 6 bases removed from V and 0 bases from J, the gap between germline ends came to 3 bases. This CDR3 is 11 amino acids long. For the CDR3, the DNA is TGTGCCAGCAGCATCTCCTACGAGCAGTACTTC. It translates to CASSISYEQYF.

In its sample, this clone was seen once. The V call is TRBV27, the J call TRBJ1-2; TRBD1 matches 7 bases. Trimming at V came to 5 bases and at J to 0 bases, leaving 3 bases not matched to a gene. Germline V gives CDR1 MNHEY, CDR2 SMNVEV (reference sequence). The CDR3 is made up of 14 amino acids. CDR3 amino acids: CASSRQGTNYGYTF. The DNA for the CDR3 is TGTGCCAGCAGTCGACAGGGAACTAACTATGGCTACACCTTC.

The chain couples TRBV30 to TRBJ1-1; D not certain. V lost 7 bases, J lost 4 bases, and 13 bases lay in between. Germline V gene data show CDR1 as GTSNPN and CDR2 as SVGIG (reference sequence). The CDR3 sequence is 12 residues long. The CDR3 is CALDSGSTEAFF. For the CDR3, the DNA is TGTGCCTTAGACTCGGGGAGCACTGAAGCTTTCTTT. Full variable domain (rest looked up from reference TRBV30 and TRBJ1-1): SQTIHQWPATLVQPVGSPLSLECTVEGTSNPNLYWYRQAAGRGLQLLFYSVGIGQISSEVPQNLSASRPQDRQFILSSKKLLLSDSGFYLCALDSGSTEAFFGQGTRLTVV.

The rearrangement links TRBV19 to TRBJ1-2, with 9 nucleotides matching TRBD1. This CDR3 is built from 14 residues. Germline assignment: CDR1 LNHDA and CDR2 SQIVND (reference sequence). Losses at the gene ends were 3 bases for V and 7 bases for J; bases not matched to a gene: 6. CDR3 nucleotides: TGTGCCAGTAGTATTTGGACAGGGGATGGTGGCTACACCTTC. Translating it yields CASSIWTGDGGYTF.

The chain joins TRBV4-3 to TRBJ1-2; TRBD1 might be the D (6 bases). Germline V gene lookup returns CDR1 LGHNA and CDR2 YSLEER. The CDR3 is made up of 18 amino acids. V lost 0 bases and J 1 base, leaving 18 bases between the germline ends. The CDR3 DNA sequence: TGCGCCAGCAGCCAAGACGGTGGGGGGCGCGGGTTTAACTATGGCTACACCTTC. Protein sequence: CASSQDGGGRGFNYGYTF.

CDR3: CATADRGDTEAFF. As DNA, the CDR3 is TGTGCCACCGCGGACAGGGGTGACACTGAAGCTTTCTTT. V usage is TRBV15 and J usage is TRBJ1-1, with 9 bases aligning to TRBD1. The CDR3 sequence is 13 residues long. Trimming took 8 bases from V and 3 from J; bases not matched to a gene: 4. Per germline, CDR1 LNHNV and CDR2 YYDKDF (reference sequence).

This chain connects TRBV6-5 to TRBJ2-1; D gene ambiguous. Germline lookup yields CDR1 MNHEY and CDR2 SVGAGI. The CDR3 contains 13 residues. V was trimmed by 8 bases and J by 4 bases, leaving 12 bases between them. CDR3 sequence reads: CASGTAGYNEQFF. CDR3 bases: TGTGCCAGCGGTACAGCCGGATACAATGAGCAGTTCTTC.

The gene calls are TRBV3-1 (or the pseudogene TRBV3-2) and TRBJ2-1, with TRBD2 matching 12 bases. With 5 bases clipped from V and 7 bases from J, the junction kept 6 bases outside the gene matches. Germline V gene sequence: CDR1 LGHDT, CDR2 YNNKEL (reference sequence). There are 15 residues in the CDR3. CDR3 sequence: CASSARLAGENEQFF. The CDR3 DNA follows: TGTGCCAGCAGCGCCCGACTAGCGGGGGAGAATGAGCAGTTCTTC.

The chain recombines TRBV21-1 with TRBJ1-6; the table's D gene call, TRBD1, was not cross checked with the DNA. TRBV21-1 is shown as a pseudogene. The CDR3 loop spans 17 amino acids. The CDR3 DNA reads TGTGCCAGCAGACGACAGACCAACAATAATTATAATTCACCCCTCCACTTT. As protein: CASRRQTNNNYNSPLHF.

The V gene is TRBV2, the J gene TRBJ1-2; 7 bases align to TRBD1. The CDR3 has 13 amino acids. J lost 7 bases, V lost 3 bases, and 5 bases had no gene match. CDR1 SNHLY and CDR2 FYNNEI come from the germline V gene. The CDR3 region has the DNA TGTGCCAGCAGTGACCCGGACAGGCTTGGCTACACCTTC. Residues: CASSDPDRLGYTF.

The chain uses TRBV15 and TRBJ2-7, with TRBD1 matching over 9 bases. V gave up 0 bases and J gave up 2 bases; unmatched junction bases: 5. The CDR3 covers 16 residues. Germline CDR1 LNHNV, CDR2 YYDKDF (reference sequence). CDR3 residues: CATSRDGTGTPYEQYF. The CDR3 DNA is TGTGCCACCAGCAGAGATGGGACAGGGACCCCCTACGAGCAGTACTTC.

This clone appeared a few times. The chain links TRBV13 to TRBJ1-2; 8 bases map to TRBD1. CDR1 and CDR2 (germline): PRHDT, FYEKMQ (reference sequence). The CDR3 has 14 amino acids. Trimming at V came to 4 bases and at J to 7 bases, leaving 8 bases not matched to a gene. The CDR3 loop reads CASSSYQGASGYTF. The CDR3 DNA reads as TGTGCCAGCAGCTCGTATCAGGGGGCAAGTGGCTACACCTTC.

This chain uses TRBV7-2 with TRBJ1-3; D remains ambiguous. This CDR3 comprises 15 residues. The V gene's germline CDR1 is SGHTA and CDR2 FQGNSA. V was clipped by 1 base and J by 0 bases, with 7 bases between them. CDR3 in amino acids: CASSLGPSSGNTIYF. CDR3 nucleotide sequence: TGTGCCAGCAGCTTAGGGCCGAGCTCTGGAAACACCATATATTTT.

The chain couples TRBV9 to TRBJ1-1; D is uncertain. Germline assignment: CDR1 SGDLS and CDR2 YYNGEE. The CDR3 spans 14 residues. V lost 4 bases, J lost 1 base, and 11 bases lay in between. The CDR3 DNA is TGTGCCAGCAGCCTCCTTGGGAGGAACACTGAAGCTTTCTTT. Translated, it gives CASSLLGRNTEAFF.

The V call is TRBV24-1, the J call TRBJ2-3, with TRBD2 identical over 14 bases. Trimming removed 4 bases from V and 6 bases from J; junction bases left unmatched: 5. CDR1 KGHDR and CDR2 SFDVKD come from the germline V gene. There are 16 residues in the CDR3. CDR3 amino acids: CATSDGLAGGWDTQYF. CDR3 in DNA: TGTGCCACCAGTGACGGACTAGCGGGGGGCTGGGATACGCAGTATTTT.

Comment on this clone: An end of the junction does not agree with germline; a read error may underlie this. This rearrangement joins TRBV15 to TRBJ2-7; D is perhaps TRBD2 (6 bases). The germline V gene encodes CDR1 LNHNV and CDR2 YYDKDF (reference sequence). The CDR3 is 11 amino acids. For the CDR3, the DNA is TGTGCCACCCGGAGGGACCATTTCATGAACTTC. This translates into CATRRDHFMNF.

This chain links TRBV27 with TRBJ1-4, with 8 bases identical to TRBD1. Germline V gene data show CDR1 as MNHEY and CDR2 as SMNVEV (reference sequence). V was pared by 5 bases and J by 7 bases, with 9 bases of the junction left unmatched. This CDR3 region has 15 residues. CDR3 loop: CASSPPGQDREKLFF. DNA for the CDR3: TGTGCCAGCAGTCCACCGGGACAGGACCGTGAAAAACTGTTTTTT.

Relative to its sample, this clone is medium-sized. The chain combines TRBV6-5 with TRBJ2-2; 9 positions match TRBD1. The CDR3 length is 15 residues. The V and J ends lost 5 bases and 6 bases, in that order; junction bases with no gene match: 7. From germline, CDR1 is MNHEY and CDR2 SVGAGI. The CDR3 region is CASSPGDREAGELFF. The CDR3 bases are TGTGCCAGCAGTCCTGGGGACAGGGAAGCCGGGGAGCTGTTTTTT.

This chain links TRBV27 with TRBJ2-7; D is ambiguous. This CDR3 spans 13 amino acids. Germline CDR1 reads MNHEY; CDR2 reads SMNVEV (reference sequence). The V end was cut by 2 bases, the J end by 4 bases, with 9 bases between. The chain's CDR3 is CASSLTITYEQYF. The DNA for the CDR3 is TGTGCCAGCAGTTTAACGATTACTTACGAGCAGTACTTC.

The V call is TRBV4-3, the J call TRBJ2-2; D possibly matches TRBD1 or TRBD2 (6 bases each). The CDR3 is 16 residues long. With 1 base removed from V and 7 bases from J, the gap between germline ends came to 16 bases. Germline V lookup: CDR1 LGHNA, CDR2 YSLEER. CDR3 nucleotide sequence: TGCGCCAGCAGCCAAGTATCGACCGGGGGCGGCGGGGAGCTGTTTTTT. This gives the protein CASSQVSTGGGGELFF.

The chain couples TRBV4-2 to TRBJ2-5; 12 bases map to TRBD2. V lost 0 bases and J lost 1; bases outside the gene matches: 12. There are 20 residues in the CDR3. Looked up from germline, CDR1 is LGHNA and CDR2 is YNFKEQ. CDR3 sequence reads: CASSQDVASGGALPQETQYF. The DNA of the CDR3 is TGTGCCAGCAGCCAAGATGTAGCTAGCGGGGGGGCCTTGCCCCAAGAGACCCAGTACTTC.

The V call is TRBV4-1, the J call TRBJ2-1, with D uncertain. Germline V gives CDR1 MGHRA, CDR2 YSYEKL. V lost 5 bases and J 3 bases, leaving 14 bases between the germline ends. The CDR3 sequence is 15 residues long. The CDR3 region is CASSFKGHDYNEQFF. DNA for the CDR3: TGCGCCAGCAGCTTTAAGGGCCACGACTACAATGAGCAGTTCTTC.

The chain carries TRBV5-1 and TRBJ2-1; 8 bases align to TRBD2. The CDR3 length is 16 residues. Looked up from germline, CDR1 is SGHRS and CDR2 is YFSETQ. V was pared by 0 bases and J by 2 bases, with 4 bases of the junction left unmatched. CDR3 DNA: TGCGCCAGCAGCTTGGAGGTCGGGGGGGCCTACAATGAGCAGTTCTTC. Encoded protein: CASSLEVGGAYNEQFF.

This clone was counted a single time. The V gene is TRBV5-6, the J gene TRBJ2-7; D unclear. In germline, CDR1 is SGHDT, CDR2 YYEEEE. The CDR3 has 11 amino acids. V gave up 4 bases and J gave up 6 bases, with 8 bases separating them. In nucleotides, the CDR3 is TGTGCCAGCAGCCTCTCGGGCGAGCAGTACTTC. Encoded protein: CASSLSGEQYF. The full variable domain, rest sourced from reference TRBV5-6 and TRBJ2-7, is DAGVTQSPTHLIKTRGQQVTLRCSPKSGHDTVSWYQQALGQGPQFIFQYYEEEERQRGNFPDRFSGHQFPNYSSELNVNALLLGDSALYLCASSLSGEQYFGPGTRLTVT.